The 29 T cell receptor beta chains in this list originate from one sample, sequenced in a study of T-cell memory formation after mild COVID-19. TCRdb recomputed calls from the 5' RACE reads with MiXCR, one row per CDR3 protein. The sample holds more than 25,000 distinct CDR3 sequences; roughly 7.4% are singletons and the top ten take 13% to 15%. The sequencing input was PBMCs or a T cell subset sorted from them (not recorded which). The receptors were gathered from an adult woman who had mild COVID-19 (a few samples of this study predate the infection). Cell type and time point are not known.

This clonotype has ten or more counts. The V call is TRBV7-8, the J call TRBJ2-7; D possibly corresponds to TRBD2 (6 bases). Germline assignment: CDR1 SGHVS and CDR2 FQNEAQ. CDR3 size: 14 residues. Trimming shortened V by 7 bases and J by 3 bases, and 16 bases separated the two germline ends. Here the CDR3 reads CASNVGEDYYEQYF. The CDR3 region has the DNA TGTGCCAGCAACGTTGGGGAGGATTACTACGAGCAGTACTTC.

At least ten counts were recorded for this clonotype. The chain employs TRBV12-3 or TRBV12-4 and TRBJ2-6; weak D call: TRBD1 (5 bases). V was trimmed by 6 bases and J by 4 bases, leaving 10 bases between them. The CDR3 extends over 14 amino acids. The CDR3 reads CASRDRQGANVLTF. The CDR3 region has the DNA TGTGCCAGCAGAGATCGACAGGGGGCCAACGTCCTGACTTTC.

This clonotype was observed many times. This chain links TRBV18 with TRBJ1-2, with TRBD1 identical over 11 bases. The junction had 13 bases not matched to a gene; V was cut back by 2 bases and J by 8 bases. Germline V gene lookup returns CDR1 KGHSH and CDR2 LQKENI. CDR3 length: 17 residues. CDR3 residues: CASSPMDRGRTRRGYTF. CDR3 sequence (DNA): TGTGCCAGCTCACCAATGGACAGGGGGCGAACCAGGAGGGGCTACACCTTC.

This clonotype was counted many times. The V and J genes are TRBV5-5 and TRBJ2-7; D is undetermined. The CDR3 has 12 amino acids. Trimming cost V 5 bases and J 5 bases, with 11 bases left between them. Germline values: CDR1 SGHKS, CDR2 YYEKEE (reference sequence). CDR3 residues: CASSMYPNEQYF. DNA for the CDR3: TGTGCCAGCAGTATGTACCCCAACGAGCAGTACTTC.

This clonotype was counted many times. The V gene is TRBV7-9, the J gene TRBJ1-1; the D gene is possibly TRBD1 (5 bases). The CDR3 is made up of 14 amino acids. Trimming cost V 5 bases and J 4 bases, with 14 bases left between them. Germline CDR1 reads SEHNR; CDR2 reads FQNEAQ (reference sequence). CDR3 sequence: CASSPRGQGTEAFF. The CDR3 nucleotides read TGTGCCAGCAGCCCTCGAGGCCAGGGCACTGAAGCTTTCTTT.

In DNA form, the CDR3 reads TGTGCCAGCAACAGCCCGGCCACCTACGAGCAGTACGTC. Residues: CASNSPATYEQYV. The rearrangement uses TRBV6-1 and TRBJ2-7; unclear D gene. Germline assignment: CDR1 MNHNS and CDR2 SASEGT. The CDR3 has 13 amino acids. V lost 7 bases, J lost 2 bases, and 12 bases lay in between.

This clonotype has a count of ten or more. V and J are TRBV18 and TRBJ2-1, with D perhaps TRBD1 (6 bases). The V end was cut by 4 bases, the J end by 0 bases, with 13 bases between. Per the germline V gene, CDR1 is KGHSH and CDR2 is LQKENI. The CDR3 spans 16 residues. CDR3 in amino acids: CASSRSGASSYNEQFF. For the CDR3, the DNA is TGTGCCAGCTCACGGTCAGGGGCTAGCTCCTACAATGAGCAGTTCTTC.

This clonotype was counted ten times or more. The rearrangement links TRBV9 to TRBJ2-7; D remains ambiguous. Trimming stripped 0 bases from V and 6 bases from J, with 7 bases between. CDR3 length: 12 residues. From germline, CDR1 is SGDLS and CDR2 YYNGEE. Written as DNA, the CDR3 is TGTGCCAGCAGCGTAGGCAATGGCGAGCAGTACTTC. Protein product: CASSVGNGEQYF.

This clonotype was seen at least ten times. The chain recombines TRBV7-2 with TRBJ1-2, with 12 bases identical to TRBD1. This CDR3 contains 14 residues. J gave up 8 bases and V 5 bases, and 6 bases lay outside the gene matches. Germline CDR1 and CDR2: SGHTA and FQGNSA. The CDR3 DNA is TGTGCCAGCAGCCTGTGGGACAGGGGGCGAGGCTACACCTTC. Translating it yields CASSLWDRGRGYTF.

The table lists this clonotype with many counts. The chain employs TRBV5-1 and TRBJ2-7; D may correspond to TRBD1 or TRBD2 (6 bases each). V lost 0 bases, J lost 2 bases, and 15 bases lay in between. Germline V gene lookup returns CDR1 SGHRS and CDR2 YFSETQ. There are 16 residues in the CDR3. CDR3 amino acids: CASSLGGAGRAYEQYF. The DNA of the CDR3 is TGCGCCAGCAGCTTGGGGGGGGCGGGCAGAGCCTACGAGCAGTACTTC.

In this sample, this clonotype turned up many times. The chain is built from TRBV9 and TRBJ1-4, with D maybe TRBD1 (5 bases). Germline assignment: CDR1 SGDLS and CDR2 YYNGEE. V dropped 4 bases and J dropped 5 bases, with 15 bases sitting between them. The CDR3 is 15 residues long. The CDR3 DNA reads TGTGCCAGCAGCCCTTGGAGGGGCCGAAATGAAAAACTGTTTTTT. It encodes CASSPWRGRNEKLFF.

This clonotype appeared a few times. The chain carries TRBV5-6 and TRBJ1-3; 7 bases are shared with TRBD1. V lost 5 bases, J lost 0 bases, and 8 bases stayed unmatched. This CDR3 contains 16 residues. CDR1 is SGHDT, CDR2 YYEEEE, per germline. The chain's CDR3 is CASSYRGLSSGNTIYF. The CDR3 DNA reads TGTGCCAGCAGTTACAGGGGTCTGAGCTCTGGAAACACCATATATTTT.

This clonotype was observed many times. The chain has TRBV7-9 and TRBJ2-7, with a tentative D call TRBD2 (7 bases). Germline values: CDR1 SEHNR, CDR2 FQNEAQ (reference sequence). The V and J ends lost 2 bases and 5 bases respectively, with 16 bases between them. The CDR3 is made up of 15 amino acids. DNA for the CDR3: TGTGCCAGCAGCTTAAACTCGGGGGGCTACAACGAGCAGTACTTC. Translation gives CASSLNSGGYNEQYF.

This clonotype was found many times. This rearrangement joins TRBV6-6 to TRBJ1-1; maybe TRBD1 (6 bases). Trimming left V 8 bases short and J 4 bases short, with 14 bases between. The CDR3 has 13 residues. The germline V gene encodes CDR1 MNHNY and CDR2 SVGAGI (reference sequence). The CDR3 loop reads CASRRGAGTEAFF. DNA for the CDR3: TGTGCCAGCCGGAGGGGGGCAGGCACTGAAGCTTTCTTT.

This clonotype came up many times. The rearrangement uses TRBV3-1 and TRBJ1-1, with 7 positions matching TRBD1. CDR1 and CDR2 from the germline V gene are LGHDT and YNNKEL (reference sequence). The V and J ends lost 1 base and 8 bases, in that order; junction bases with no gene match: 7. This CDR3 has 14 residues. This chain's CDR3 is CASSQAPQGREAFF. The CDR3 DNA sequence: TGTGCCAGCAGCCAAGCTCCACAGGGGAGGGAAGCTTTCTTT.

This clonotype was picked up many times. The V and J genes are TRBV4-3 and TRBJ2-3, with D possibly TRBD1 on 6 matching bases. Trimming pared 4 bases from V and 4 bases from J, leaving 12 bases between. CDR1 and CDR2 (germline): LGHNA, YSLEER. The CDR3 contains 14 residues. This CDR3 is CASSLGQISDTQYF. The CDR3 bases are TGCGCCAGCAGCCTAGGACAGATTTCAGATACGCAGTATTTT.

There are many counts of this clonotype. The rearrangement joins TRBV7-9 to TRBJ2-2, with D tentatively TRBD1 (5 bases). The CDR3 is 11 residues long. The V end was cut by 8 bases, the J end by 7 bases, with 8 bases between. Germline V CDR1 and CDR2: SEHNR, FQNEAQ (reference sequence). The CDR3 bases are TGTGCCAGCTACAGGTTCGGGGAGCTGTTTTTT. Translation: CASYRFGELFF.

This clonotype has a single count. V gene TRBV30 combines with J gene TRBJ2-2, with D perhaps matching TRBD2 (6 bases). Trimming removed 5 bases at V and 5 bases at J, with 18 bases between. The CDR3 loop spans 15 amino acids. Germline CDR1 and CDR2: GTSNPN and SVGIG (reference sequence). In DNA, the CDR3 is TGTGCCTGGGGCTATGGGGGGATGAGAACCGGGGAGCTGTTTTTT. It is translated as CAWGYGGMRTGELFF.

This clonotype occurred a few times. The chain links TRBV19 to TRBJ2-1; D possibly matches TRBD1 or TRBD2 (5 bases each). Trimming took 1 base from V and 7 from J, leaving 8 bases between them. The CDR3 contains 13 residues. Germline lookup yields CDR1 LNHDA and CDR2 SQIVND (reference sequence). The CDR3 coding sequence is TGTGCCAGTAGTATAGCGGGGCGGAATGAGCAGTTCTTC. Its protein is CASSIAGRNEQFF.

This clonotype was observed a few times. The rearrangement links TRBV27 to TRBJ1-4, with 10 nucleotides matching TRBD1. The V gene end was trimmed by 6 bases and the J gene end by 5 bases; junction bases not matched to a gene: 6. CDR3 length: 15 residues. The germline gives CDR1 MNHEY, CDR2 SMNVEV (reference sequence). The CDR3 is CASSPPGQGNEKLFF. The CDR3 DNA follows: TGTGCCAGCAGCCCACCGGGACAGGGGAATGAAAAACTGTTTTTT. The full variable domain, rest sourced from reference TRBV27 and TRBJ1-4, is EAQVTQNPRYLITVTGKKLTVTCSQNMNHEYMSWYRQDPGLGLRQIYYSMNVEVTDKGDVPEGYKVSRKEKRNFPLILESPSPNQTSLYFCASSPPGQGNEKLFFGSGTQLSVL.

There are many counts of this clonotype. V usage is TRBV2 and J usage is TRBJ2-7; D is tentatively TRBD1 or TRBD2 (5 bases each). The CDR3 consists of 13 residues. Germline V gene data show CDR1 as SNHLY and CDR2 as FYNNEI. V lost 7 bases to trimming and J lost 3 bases, with 13 bases between them. CDR3 nucleotides: TGTGCCAGCACCCCAGGGACGGACTACGAGCAGTACTTC. Protein: CASTPGTDYEQYF. Based on the CDR3 plus reference TRBV2 and TRBJ2-7, the full variable domain is EPEVTQTPSHQVTQMGQEVILRCVPISNHLYFYWYRQILGQKVEFLVSFYNNEISEKSEIFDDQFSVERPDGSNFTLKIRSTKLEDSAMYFCASTPGTDYEQYFGPGTRLTVT.

This clonotype was seen at least ten times. The rearrangement joins TRBV7-6 to TRBJ2-7; the match to TRBD2 covers 10 bases. In germline, CDR1 is SGHVS, CDR2 FNYEAQ. V was clipped by 5 bases and J by 2 bases; unmatched bases: 9. The CDR3 consists of 16 residues. Written as DNA, the CDR3 is TGTGCCAGCAGCCCTCGGCGAGCGGGAGGGGCCTACGAGCAGTACTTC. Residues: CASSPRRAGGAYEQYF.

This clonotype was counted many times. The chain uses TRBV20-1 and TRBJ2-7; TRBD2 matches 7 bases. Trimming removed 2 bases from V and 5 bases from J; junction bases left unmatched: 9. Germline V gives CDR1 DFQATT, CDR2 SNEGSKA (reference sequence). The CDR3 is 14 residues long. The CDR3 loop reads CSARMTGGINEQYF. CDR3 bases: TGCAGTGCTAGAATGACGGGGGGAATAAACGAGCAGTACTTC.

This clonotype was seen repeatedly, ten times or more. This chain joins TRBV30 and TRBJ2-7; 13 bases fit TRBD2. Germline V gives CDR1 GTSNPN, CDR2 SVGIG (reference sequence). V lost 7 bases to trimming and J lost 3 bases; unmatched junction nucleotides: 15. This CDR3 region has 17 residues. CDR3: CASEPGLAGSTGYEQYF. CDR3 coding DNA: TGTGCCTCGGAGCCGGGACTAGCGGGAAGTACGGGCTACGAGCAGTACTTC. Variable domain in full (rest from reference TRBV30 and TRBJ2-7): SQTIHQWPATLVQPVGSPLSLECTVEGTSNPNLYWYRQAAGRGLQLLFYSVGIGQISSEVPQNLSASRPQDRQFILSSKKLLLSDSGFYLCASEPGLAGSTGYEQYFGPGTRLTVT.

Details on this clonotype: A much larger clonotype is one base distant, so this may be a read error. The chain links TRBV20-1 to TRBJ2-2, with D possibly matching TRBD2 (6 bases). The CDR3 contains 13 residues. Germline V CDR1 and CDR2: DFQATT, SNEGSKA (reference sequence). CDR3 sequence: CSARGSRLRELIF. The CDR3 DNA reads as TGCAGTGCTAGAGGGTCTAGGCTCCGGGAGCTGATTTTT.

This clonotype was seen more than once but under ten times. The J gene is TRBJ1-1, the V gene TRBV27, with TRBD1 matching 7 bases. The junction had 5 bases not matched to a gene; V was cut back by 5 bases and J by 5 bases. Germline CDR1 MNHEY, CDR2 SMNVEV (reference sequence). CDR3 length: 13 residues. The DNA of the CDR3 is TGTGCCAGCAGTATAACAGGGGTAACTGAAGCTTTCTTT. Translated, it gives CASSITGVTEAFF.

This clonotype occurred many times. The chain recombines TRBV7-6 with TRBJ1-1; D is undetermined. CDR3 length: 14 amino acids. The V and J ends lost 2 bases and 1 base respectively, with 8 bases between them. Per the germline V gene, CDR1 is SGHVS and CDR2 is FNYEAQ. DNA for the CDR3: TGTGCCAGCAGCTTAAATCCGCAGAACACTGAAGCTTTCTTT. Translated: CASSLNPQNTEAFF.

This clonotype was observed at least ten times. This chain uses TRBV9 with TRBJ2-1; the D gene is possibly TRBD1 (6 bases). The CDR3 spans 13 residues. Germline CDR1 SGDLS, CDR2 YYNGEE. V was shortened by 3 bases and J by 3 bases, with 7 bases between the two germline ends. Here the CDR3 reads CASSGQVYNEQFF. The DNA of the CDR3 is TGTGCCAGCAGCGGACAGGTCTACAATGAGCAGTTCTTC.

This clonotype was detected many times. The chain is built from TRBV7-2 and TRBJ1-2; no clear D gene. V was clipped by 1 base and J by 4 bases, with 4 bases between them. This CDR3 has 12 residues. From germline, CDR1 is SGHTA and CDR2 FQGNSA. Here the CDR3 DNA reads TGTGCCAGCAGCTTAGATCGCTATGGCTACACCTTC. Protein sequence: CASSLDRYGYTF.